Below are 27 T cell receptor beta chains sequenced from a single sample in a study of shared clonotypes between healthy human individuals. Sequencing was performed with immunoSEQ multiplex PCR; in TCRdb, only in-frame clones are kept and a portion is missing. In the table there are approximately 2.1 million clones, just over 90% of which are singletons. The sample comprised naive CD4+ T cells from PBMCs. Indicated subset: CD45RA+ positively selected. Receptors were obtained from a man between 18 and 29 years old in good health. Some clones in this sample may be carry-over from other donors' samples.

Here the CDR3 reads CASRPLGTEGETQYF. Written as DNA, the CDR3 is TGCGCCAGCCGACCACTAGGGACAGAGGGGGAGACCCAGTACTTC. This sequence joins TRBV5-1 and TRBJ2-5, with 7 bases that match TRBD1. The CDR3 is 15 residues long. Germline assignment: CDR1 SGHRS and CDR2 YFSETQ. V lost 7 bases to trimming and J lost 5 bases; unmatched junction nucleotides: 14. The variable domain in full, with the rest retrieved from reference TRBV5-1 and TRBJ2-5, is KAGVTQTPRYLIKTRGQQVTLSCSPISGHRSVSWYQQTPGQGLQFLFEYFSETQRNKGNFPGRFSGRQFSNSRSEMNVSTLELGDSALYLCASRPLGTEGETQYFGPGTRLLVL.

Concerning this clone itself: Other DNA sequences within the sample encode an identical CDR3. The chain is built from TRBV5-1 and TRBJ2-3, with TRBD2 matching over 11 bases. Germline V CDR1 and CDR2: SGHRS, YFSETQ. The CDR3 runs 15 residues. Trimming at V came to 3 bases and at J to 3 bases, leaving 3 bases not matched to a gene. The CDR3 sequence: CASSSTSGSTDTQYF. The CDR3 bases are TGCGCCAGCAGCTCTACTAGCGGGAGTACAGATACGCAGTATTTT.

This chain links TRBV4-1 with TRBJ1-3; D gene uncertain. Trimming stripped 0 bases from V and 4 bases from J, with 10 bases between. The CDR3 consists of 15 residues. Germline-derived CDR1 and CDR2 are MGHRA and YSYEKL. CDR3 loop: CASSQDWLRGNTIYF. The CDR3 coding sequence is TGCGCCAGCAGCCAAGACTGGCTCAGAGGAAACACCATATATTTT.

The V and J genes are TRBV25-1 and TRBJ2-1; possibly TRBD2 for D (5 bases). This CDR3 is built from 11 residues. Trimming stripped 7 bases from V and 5 bases from J, with 6 bases between. Looked up from germline, CDR1 is MGHDK and CDR2 is SYGVNS. In DNA, the CDR3 is TGTGCCAGCACGGGGAACAATGAGCAGTTCTTC. Amino acid sequence: CASTGNNEQFF.

This clone turned up a few times. The chain carries TRBV30 and TRBJ1-5; D gene unclear. Germline V gives CDR1 GTSNPN, CDR2 SVGIG (reference sequence). The V end lost 2 bases, the J end lost 5 bases, and 10 bases lay between the germline ends. This CDR3 is 13 amino acids long. CDR3 residues: CAWSIQEDQPQHF. The CDR3 bases are TGTGCCTGGAGTATCCAGGAGGATCAGCCCCAGCATTTT.

The chain links TRBV7-9 to TRBJ2-2; D is perhaps TRBD2 (6 bases). Germline-derived CDR1 and CDR2 are SEHNR and FQNEAQ (reference sequence). There are 15 residues in the CDR3. V shed 5 bases and J shed 4 bases, with 14 bases lying between them. CDR3 bases: TGTGCCAGCAGCCCGGGTGGGCGGGGCACCGGGGAGCTGTTTTTT. It translates to CASSPGGRGTGELFF.

The chain is built from TRBV9 and TRBJ1-2, with D perhaps matching TRBD1 (5 bases). CDR1 is SGDLS and CDR2 is YYNGEE in the germline V gene. Deletions cut 4 bases from V and 4 bases from J, with 23 bases between. CDR3 length: 17 residues. Here the CDR3 DNA reads TGTGCCAGCAGCCCCCCAGCAGGGTATTCGAACATCTATGGCTACACCTTC. This translates into CASSPPAGYSNIYGYTF.

A few counts support this clone. The chain carries TRBV11-2 and TRBJ1-5; D possibly corresponds to TRBD1 (5 bases). V was cut by 5 bases and J by 3 bases, with 8 bases left in between. The CDR3 contains 13 residues. Per germline, CDR1 SGHAT and CDR2 FQNNGV. The CDR3 bases are TGTGCCAGCAGCCGACAGTCCAATCAGCCCCAGCATTTT. Translated, it gives CASSRQSNQPQHF. Based on the CDR3 plus reference TRBV11-2 and TRBJ1-5, the full variable domain is EAGVAQSPRYKIIEKRQSVAFWCNPISGHATLYWYQQILGQGPKLLIQFQNNGVVDDSQLPKDRFSAERLKGVDSTLKIQPAKLEDSAVYLCASSRQSNQPQHFGDGTRLSIL.

V is TRBV29-1 and J is TRBJ2-1; a possible D gene is TRBD2 (6 bases). The CDR3 is 11 residues long. CDR1 and CDR2 from the germline V gene are SQVTM and ANQGSEA. Trimming left V 5 bases short and J 5 bases short, with 7 bases between. CDR3 loop: CSVWGDNEQFF. The CDR3 DNA follows: TGCAGCGTTTGGGGGGACAATGAGCAGTTCTTC.

This rearrangement joins TRBV4-3 to TRBJ2-3, with D perhaps matching TRBD1 or TRBD2 (5 bases each). The V gene's germline CDR1 is LGHNA and CDR2 YSLEER. The ends were cut back, 3 bases at V and 0 bases at J, with 13 bases in the middle. The CDR3 sequence is 16 residues long. The CDR3 loop is CASSQNGAASTDTQYF. DNA for the CDR3: TGCGCCAGCAGCCAGAACGGGGCAGCTAGCACAGATACGCAGTATTTT.

This sequence joins TRBV6-1 and TRBJ1-1, with D perhaps TRBD1 (5 bases). This CDR3 region has 14 residues. From germline, CDR1 is MNHNS and CDR2 SASEGT. V lost 2 bases to trimming and J lost 6 bases, with 13 bases between them. The CDR3 reads CASSESWGGAEAFF. The CDR3, as DNA: TGTGCCAGCAGTGAATCCTGGGGCGGGGCTGAAGCTTTCTTT.

The chain recombines TRBV5-4 with TRBJ2-1; 10 bases are a match to TRBD1. The CDR3 loop spans 16 amino acids. V trimming: 5 bases; J trimming: 2 bases; junction bases outside the gene matches: 7. Germline V gives CDR1 SGHNT, CDR2 YYREEE (reference sequence). The CDR3 nucleotides are TGTGCCAGCAGGAGCCGGGACAGGGGTACCTACAATGAGCAGTTCTTC. Translating it yields CASRSRDRGTYNEQFF. Filled out from reference TRBV5-4 and TRBJ2-1, the complete variable domain reads ETGVTQSPTHLIKTRGQQVTLRCSSQSGHNTVSWYQQALGQGPQFIFQYYREEENGRGNFPPRFSGLQFPNYSSELNVNALELDDSALYLCASRSRDRGTYNEQFFGPGTRLTVL.

On this clone: The sample contains more than one DNA sequence encoding this CDR3. The V call is TRBV5-5, the J call TRBJ2-5, with unresolved D. The V gene's germline CDR1 is SGHKS and CDR2 YYEKEE (reference sequence). There are 11 residues in the CDR3. Between the trimmed V and J ends, which lost 0 bases and 4 bases, there was a span of 1 base. The CDR3 region has the DNA TGTGCCAGCAGCTTGGTAGAGACCCAGTACTTC. It codes for CASSLVETQYF.

This clone is a singleton in its sample. The V gene is TRBV9, the J gene TRBJ2-1; no clear D gene. The length of the CDR3 is 14 residues. Germline V gene sequence: CDR1 SGDLS, CDR2 YYNGEE. V was shortened by 0 bases and J by 7 bases, with 11 bases between the two germline ends. CDR3 nucleotides: TGTGCCAGCAGCGTAGTTCCTAGTCTTAATGAGCAGTTCTTC. Its translation is CASSVVPSLNEQFF.

As concerns this clone: The sample holds other DNA sequences that translate to the same CDR3. The chain combines TRBV29-1 with TRBJ2-5; perhaps TRBD1 as D (6 bases). The CDR3 spans 13 residues. Germline V gives CDR1 SQVTM, CDR2 ANQGSEA. V lost 2 bases and J lost 4, with 11 bases in between. CDR3 DNA: TGCAGCGTTGAAAGGGGACAAGGAGAGACCCAGTACTTC. Residues: CSVERGQGETQYF.

The rearrangement joins TRBV2 to TRBJ2-1; D gene ambiguous. Trimming left V 0 bases short and J 4 bases short, with 7 bases between. The CDR3 runs 14 residues. Germline V lookup: CDR1 SNHLY, CDR2 FYNNEI. CDR3 sequence (DNA): TGTGCCAGCAGTGAAGCGGCCCAGTACAATGAGCAGTTCTTC. The encoded protein is CASSEAAQYNEQFF.

The gene calls are TRBV13 and TRBJ2-3; D gene uncertain. Looked up from germline, CDR1 is PRHDT and CDR2 is FYEKMQ (reference sequence). The CDR3 runs 13 residues. V dropped 5 bases and J dropped 0 bases, with 6 bases sitting between them. In DNA, the CDR3 is TGTGCCAGCAGCAAAACCAGCACAGATACGCAGTATTTT. Translation: CASSKTSTDTQYF.

The V call is TRBV11-2, the J call TRBJ2-7, with D perhaps given as TRBD1 or TRBD2 (6 bases each). CDR1 and CDR2 from the germline V gene are SGHAT and FQNNGV. Trimming left V 5 bases short and J 2 bases short, with 16 bases between. The CDR3 has 15 residues. The CDR3 sequence: CASSPNRGPTYEQYF. As DNA, the CDR3 is TGTGCCAGCAGCCCCAATCGGGGGCCCACCTACGAGCAGTACTTC.

As to this clone: In the same sample, other DNA sequences code for this CDR3. The J gene is TRBJ2-7, the V gene TRBV28; 8 nucleotides match TRBD2. CDR1 MDHEN and CDR2 SYDVKM come from the germline V gene. The CDR3 is made up of 15 amino acids. Germline trimming cut 1 base from V and 1 base from J; bases unmatched to any gene: 3. Here the CDR3 DNA reads TGTGCCAGCAGTTTATCCCCGGGAGGGTCCTACGAGCAGTACTTC. Translating it yields CASSLSPGGSYEQYF.

This rearrangement joins TRBV5-1 to TRBJ2-2; D remains unclear. In germline, CDR1 is SGHRS, CDR2 YFSETQ. Trimming cost V 4 bases and J 3 bases, with 10 bases left between them. The CDR3 spans 14 residues. The CDR3 coding sequence is TGCGCCAGCAGCCCGCGCGAATACACCGGGGAGCTGTTTTTT. This gives the protein CASSPREYTGELFF.

The chain carries TRBV5-1 and TRBJ2-2, with a tentative D call TRBD1 (6 bases). V shed 0 bases and J shed 5 bases, with 11 bases lying between them. CDR3 length: 15 residues. In germline, CDR1 is SGHRS, CDR2 YFSETQ. CDR3 amino acids: CASSLAPQGTGELFF. In DNA, the CDR3 is TGCGCCAGCAGCTTGGCCCCACAGGGTACCGGGGAGCTGTTTTTT.

This clone was counted once. The V call is TRBV2, the J call TRBJ1-4; D ambiguous. Germline values: CDR1 SNHLY, CDR2 FYNNEI. The CDR3 is 12 amino acids. Trimming removed 8 bases from V and 4 bases from J, with 8 bases in between. In DNA, the CDR3 is TGTGCCAGCGGGCAGTATAATGAAAAACTGTTTTTT. It translates to CASGQYNEKLFF.

The J gene is TRBJ2-7, the V gene TRBV28; D call uncertain. Germline values: CDR1 MDHEN, CDR2 SYDVKM. CDR3 length equals 16 residues. V was trimmed by 2 bases and J by 2 bases, leaving 16 bases between them. For the CDR3, the DNA is TGTGCCAGCAGTTTAGATCTTCGGCAGGCTCCCTACGAGCAGTACTTC. Protein: CASSLDLRQAPYEQYF. The full variable domain, with the rest looked up from reference TRBV28 and TRBJ2-7, is DVKVTQSSRYLVKRTGEKVFLECVQDMDHENMFWYRQDPGLGLRLIYFSYDVKMKEKGDIPEGYSVSREKKERFSLILESASTNQTSMYLCASSLDLRQAPYEQYFGPGTRLTVT.

The V and J genes are TRBV7-9 and TRBJ2-3; unclear D gene. Germline V lookup: CDR1 SEHNR, CDR2 FQNEAQ (reference sequence). This CDR3 has 16 residues. V was pared by 1 base and J by 2 bases, with 13 bases between. The CDR3 protein is CASSLEVAPVTDTQYF. DNA for the CDR3: TGTGCCAGCAGCTTAGAAGTGGCTCCCGTCACAGATACGCAGTATTTT.

V and J are TRBV7-2 and TRBJ1-3, with D perhaps matching TRBD1 (5 bases). Trimming removed 1 base at V and 0 bases at J, with 13 bases between. The CDR3 sequence is 17 residues long. Germline V gene lookup returns CDR1 SGHTA and CDR2 FQGNSA. The CDR3 loop is CASSLVGTGSSGNTIYF. The CDR3 DNA reads TGTGCCAGCAGCTTAGTGGGGACGGGTAGCTCTGGAAACACCATATATTTT.

The chain recombines TRBV10-2 with TRBJ1-4; TRBD1 is a possible D gene (5 bases). The ends were cut back, 8 bases at V and 5 bases at J, with 15 bases in the middle. Per the germline V gene, CDR1 is WSHSY and CDR2 is SAAADI. There are 14 residues in the CDR3. The CDR3 sequence is CASRAGTRNEKLFF. CDR3 nucleotides: TGCGCCAGCCGGGCGGGGACTCGAAATGAAAAACTGTTTTTT.

This chain uses TRBV7-2 with TRBJ1-1; no reliable D call. The length of the CDR3 is 15 residues. CDR1 and CDR2 (germline): SGHTA, FQGNSA. V was pared by 2 bases and J by 1 base, with 11 bases between. CDR3 sequence reads: CASSLLGISNTEAFF. The CDR3 DNA is TGTGCCAGCAGCTTACTTGGCATTTCGAACACTGAAGCTTTCTTT.